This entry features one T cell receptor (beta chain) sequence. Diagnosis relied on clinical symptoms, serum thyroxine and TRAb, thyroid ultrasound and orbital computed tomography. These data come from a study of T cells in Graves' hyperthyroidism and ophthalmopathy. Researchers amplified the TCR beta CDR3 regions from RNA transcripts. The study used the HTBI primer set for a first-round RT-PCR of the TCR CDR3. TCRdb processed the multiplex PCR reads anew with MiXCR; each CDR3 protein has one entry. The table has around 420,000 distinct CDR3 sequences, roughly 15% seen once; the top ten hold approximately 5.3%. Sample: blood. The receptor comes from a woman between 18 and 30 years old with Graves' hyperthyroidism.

The CDR3, as DNA: TGTGCCAGCAGCCAAGATTCGATGCTCAGATACGAGCAGTACTTC. Translation gives CASSQDSMLRYEQYF. This chain uses TRBV14 with TRBJ2-7; D call uncertain. CDR3 length: 15 residues. Germline-derived CDR1 and CDR2 are SGHDN and FVKESK. The ends were cut back, 0 bases at V and 4 bases at J, with 13 bases in the middle.